This T cell receptor (beta chain) was captured in a study of blood T cell repertoires in COVID-19. Background on the study: Spain, Italy and the United States supplied samples that represented acute and convalescent COVID-19. PBMCs, B-cell-depleted T cells, or T cells provided the cDNA or gDNA that made up the material.

Source study methods: Amplification of reference gene primers provided the estimated nucleated cell counts. TCRdb's copy holds only in-frame clones and misses some; the assay was immunoSEQ multiplex PCR. That table supplies the V and J calls and clone size; D and trimming were determined from the DNA. The sample yields some 150,000 clones, 80% to 85% seen once. After removal of 3 bases from V and 0 bases from J, the junction contained 5 bases not matched to a gene. Looked up from germline, CDR1 is KGHSH and CDR2 is LQKENI. The CDR3 extends over 17 amino acids. Input material: peripheral blood. The sequence was collected from a woman aged 55-70 years with acute or convalescent COVID-19. The chain joins TRBV18 to TRBJ1-2; TRBD1 matches 12 bases. In nucleotides, the CDR3 is TGTGCCAGCTCACCCGGGACAGGGGGCCCGTCTAACTATGGCTACACCTTC. Residues: CASSPGTGGPSNYGYTF.